These T cell receptor beta chains were read from a single sample in a study of T cells after yellow fever vaccination. TCRdb reprocessed the 5' RACE reads via MiXCR and lists one record per CDR3 protein. The table has hundreds of thousands of distinct CDR3 sequences, more than 8.5% seen once. Material: PBMCs, obtained on the day of the first yellow fever vaccination. These receptors were collected from a young man who received the YFV17D yellow fever vaccine. The CDR3 runs from the conserved cysteine through the conserved F or W.

v_call	j_call	cdr3_aa
TRBV20-1	TRBJ1-2	CSARGQGLNGYTF
TRBV4-2	TRBJ2-7	CASSPQGPPLSYEQYF
TRBV24-1	TRBJ1-1	CATSDAGNTEAFF
TRBV7-9	TRBJ2-5	CASNGGETQYF
TRBV18	TRBJ2-5	CASSPIATQNQETQYF
TRBV6-6	TRBJ2-2	CASCTGGGGLFF
TRBV18	TRBJ1-1	CASSPSWNTEAFF
TRBV24-1	TRBJ1-1	CATSETGGASEAFF
TRBV20-1	TRBJ2-7	CSASPGPSYEQYF
TRBV7-3	TRBJ1-2	CASSLSGADGYTF
TRBV30	TRBJ2-3	CAWSETGSDTQYF
TRBV10-3	TRBJ1-4	CAISPQRRNEKLFF
TRBV27	TRBJ2-1	CASSLAGLPYNEQFF
TRBV7-9	TRBJ2-1	CASSPSGALWEFF
TRBV6-5	TRBJ2-1	CASSYTRGRNEQFF
TRBV3-1	TRBJ2-1	CASSQAASGGNTREQFF
TRBV3-1	TRBJ2-1	CASSQDGQGLFNEQFF
TRBV5-1	TRBJ1-5	CASSQGPGNQPQHF
TRBV7-2	TRBJ2-7	CASSLSGGTYEQYF
TRBV28	TRBJ2-5	CASRPGLVETQYF
TRBV6-1	TRBJ1-2	CASSNPGVYGYTF
TRBV4-3	TRBJ2-5	CASSQDVGGRETQYF
TRBV10-3	TRBJ2-6	CAIAGGMRGSGANVLTF
TRBV2	TRBJ1-3	CASRIQGPGNTIYF
TRBV28	TRBJ2-5	CASSGGTEQETQYF
TRBV5-1	TRBJ1-1	CASLGGAGATEAFF
TRBV25-1	TRBJ2-2	CASRGDVGAELFF
TRBV12-3/TRBV12-4	TRBJ1-5	CASAAAPNQPQHF
TRBV29-1	TRBJ1-4	CSGVQGADEKLFF
TRBV9	TRBJ2-5	CASSVGMVNQETQYF
TRBV4-1	TRBJ1-6	CASSQEARGLGSPLHF
TRBV12-3/TRBV12-4	TRBJ1-5	CASSLPGGQPQHF
TRBV5-6	TRBJ1-1	CASSFLQDPGGHLVTEAFF
TRBV5-1	TRBJ1-1	CASSGAGGAAEAFF
TRBV5-1	TRBJ2-1	CASSLGLAGDLSYNEQFF
TRBV9	TRBJ2-3	CASSREEGSDTQYF
TRBV5-4	TRBJ2-2	CASSLPGNTGELFF
TRBV20-1	TRBJ2-5	CSADGTSGGQETQYF
TRBV7-9	TRBJ1-1	CASRKAFGENTEAFF
TRBV20-1	TRBJ2-1	CSAREGRQAYNEQFF
TRBV29-1	TRBJ1-2	CSAEGFRGANYGYTF
TRBV7-9	TRBJ1-6	CASSPNYGVSPLHF
TRBV6-5	TRBJ2-3	CASGSRNTQYF
TRBV12-3/TRBV12-4	TRBJ2-5	CASRSGDGETQYF
TRBV15	TRBJ1-1	CATSRGGYTEAFF
TRBV20-1	TRBJ2-3	CSAPPLGGATDTQYF
TRBV30	TRBJ1-5	CAWSVYLGRQINQPQHF
TRBV6-1	TRBJ2-5	CASRFTGTSGGGETQYF
TRBV18	TRBJ1-2	CASFSTGDGDYGYTF
TRBV4-3	TRBJ1-1	CASSPEPQGRDTEAFF